Each of the 5 T cell receptor beta chains below was sequenced from the same sample in a study of blood T cell repertoires in COVID-19. Measured with immunoSEQ multiplex PCR; TCRdb has only the in-frame clones, and not every one. Of about 82,000 clones in the sample, approximately 80% were seen once. Specimen: peripheral blood. These receptor sequences come from a woman in her thirties or forties with active or convalescent COVID-19.

This rearrangement joins TRBV18 to TRBJ2-5; unclear D gene. The V end lost 3 bases, the J end lost 5 bases, and 10 bases lay between the germline ends. The CDR3 runs 13 residues. CDR1 is KGHSH, CDR2 LQKENI, per germline. DNA for the CDR3: TGTGCCAGCTCACCGAACCGTGAGGAGACCCAGTACTTC. This sequence encodes CASSPNREETQYF.

The chain combines TRBV6-5 with TRBJ2-7; 7 positions match TRBD1. With 0 bases clipped from V and 3 bases from J, the junction kept 5 bases outside the gene matches. Looked up from germline, CDR1 is MNHEY and CDR2 is SVGAGI. This CDR3 region has 15 residues. The CDR3 loop is CASSYSSTGSYEQYF. DNA of the CDR3: TGTGCCAGCAGTTACTCATCGACAGGGAGCTACGAGCAGTACTTC.

V gene TRBV29-1 combines with J gene TRBJ1-1; D is possibly TRBD1 (6 bases). This CDR3 is 15 amino acids long. V gave up 4 bases and J gave up 6 bases, with 21 bases separating them. Per germline, CDR1 SQVTM and CDR2 ANQGSEA. CDR3 sequence reads: CSVVVRGSAVAEAFF. The CDR3 nucleotides are TGCAGCGTTGTTGTCAGGGGCTCGGCGGTTGCTGAAGCTTTCTTT.

The rearrangement links TRBV19 to TRBJ2-1; the D gene is possibly TRBD1 (5 bases). This CDR3 is built from 17 residues. The germline V and J ends were trimmed by 0 bases and 0 bases, with 12 bases remaining between them. Per germline, CDR1 LNHDA and CDR2 SQIVND (reference sequence). The chain's CDR3 is CASSIDIRQSSYNEQFF. The CDR3 DNA sequence: TGTGCCAGTAGTATAGATATCCGACAGAGCTCCTACAATGAGCAGTTCTTC.

The chain carries TRBV18 and TRBJ2-1; TRBD2 agrees at 11 bases. Trimming at V came to 3 bases and at J to 1 base, leaving 8 bases not matched to a gene. CDR1 and CDR2 from the germline V gene are KGHSH and LQKENI. There are 18 residues in the CDR3. CDR3 DNA: TGTGCCAGCTCACCCGGAGTAGCGGGGGGGCAATCCTACAATGAGCAGTTCTTC. Protein sequence: CASSPGVAGGQSYNEQFF. The complete variable domain, with remaining parts taken from reference TRBV18 and TRBJ2-1, reads NAGVMQNPRHLVRRRGQEARLRCSPMKGHSHVYWYRQLPEEGLKFMVYLQKENIIDESGMPKERFSAEFPKEGPSILRIQQVVRGDSAAYFCASSPGVAGGQSYNEQFFGPGTRLTVL.